Only one count was recorded for the clone carrying this TCR beta chain. Its antigen is as yet unknown. The data derive from a study of OX40 agonist ivuxolimab in advanced cancers. About the research overall: Mean age 60 years, range about 23 to 80; 82.7% male. Regarding the study as a whole: At 0.1 to 3.0 mg/kg and by week 6, clonal expansion occurred in CD4+ and CD8+ blood T cells.

The protocol was immunoSEQ multiplex PCR, while the TCRdb copy is restricted to in-frame clones and leaves out a portion. Of tens of thousands of clones listed, 70% to 90% are singletons. Germline V CDR1 and CDR2: SGHAT, FQNNGV. V was clipped by 6 bases and J by 6 bases, with 26 bases between them. This CDR3 is built from 17 residues. Material: CD4+ or CD8+ T cells sorted from blood, obtained in a trial of the OX40 agonist ivuxolimab. The V call is TRBV11-2, the J call TRBJ1-1; a weak D match, TRBD1 (6 bases). The origin of this receptor is an adult with an advanced solid tumor such as melanoma, head and neck, liver or kidney cancer. CDR3 nucleotides: TGTGCCAGCAGTGCGCTGGGGGGCCGGACCATCTCGCCTGAAGCTTTCTTT. The encoded protein is CASSALGGRTISPEAFF.